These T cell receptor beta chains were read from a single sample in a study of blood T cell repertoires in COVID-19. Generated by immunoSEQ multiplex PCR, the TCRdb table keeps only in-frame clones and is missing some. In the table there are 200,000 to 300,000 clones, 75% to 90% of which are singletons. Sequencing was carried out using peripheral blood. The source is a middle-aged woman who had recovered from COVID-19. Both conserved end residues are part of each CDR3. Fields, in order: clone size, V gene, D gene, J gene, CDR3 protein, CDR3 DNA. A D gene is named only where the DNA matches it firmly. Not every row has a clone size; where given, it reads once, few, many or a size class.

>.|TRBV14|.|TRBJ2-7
CASSKDRTNSYEQYF
TGTGCCAGCAGCAAAGACCGGACAAACTCCTACGAGCAGTACTTC
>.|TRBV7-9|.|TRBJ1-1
CASSWAAIRPEAFF
TGTGCCAGCAGCTGGGCTGCGATCAGGCCTGAAGCTTTCTTT
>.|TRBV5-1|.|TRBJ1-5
CASSLAIPGQPQHF
TGCGCCAGCAGCTTGGCCATCCCCGGGCAGCCCCAGCATTTT
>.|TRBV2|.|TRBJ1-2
CASTTAEYGYTF
TGTGCCAGCACTACAGCTGAGTATGGCTACACCTTC
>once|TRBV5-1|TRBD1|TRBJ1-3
CASSLLPGQTSGNTIYF
TGCGCCAGCAGCTTACTCCCGGGACAGACATCTGGAAACACCATATATTTT
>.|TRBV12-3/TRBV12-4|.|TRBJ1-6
CASTLRGTLHF
TGTGCCAGCACTCTCCGGGGGACCCTCCACTTT
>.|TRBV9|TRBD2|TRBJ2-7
CASSPSGLAIYEQYF
TGTGCCAGCAGCCCTTCGGGACTAGCGATATACGAGCAGTACTTC
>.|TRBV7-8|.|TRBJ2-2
CAHPGGPANTGELFF
TGTGCCCACCCCGGCGGGCCCGCGAACACCGGGGAGCTGTTTTTT
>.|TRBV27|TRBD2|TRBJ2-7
CASSPSTGGLFYEQYF
TGTGCCAGCAGTCCTTCCACGGGGGGGCTCTTCTACGAGCAGTACTTC
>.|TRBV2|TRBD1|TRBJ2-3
CASSGGGTGTYRTDTQYF
TGTGCCAGCTCCGGAGGGGGGACAGGGACTTACCGCACAGATACGCAGTATTTT
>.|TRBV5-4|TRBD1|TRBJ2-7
CASSPTGGSYEQYF
TGTGCCAGCAGCCCTACAGGGGGTAGTTACGAGCAGTACTTC
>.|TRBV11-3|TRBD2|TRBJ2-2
CASSLSTSGARGELFF
TGTGCCAGCAGCTTATCAACTAGCGGGGCCCGCGGGGAGCTGTTTTTT
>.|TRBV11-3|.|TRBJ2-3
CASSLGRDTVSDTQYF
TGTGCCAGCAGCTTAGGAAGGGACACGGTATCCGATACGCAGTATTTT
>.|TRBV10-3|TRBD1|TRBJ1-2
CAITGTGGLLNYGYTF
TGTGCCATCACGGGGACAGGGGGCCTTCTCAACTATGGCTACACCTTC
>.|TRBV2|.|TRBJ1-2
CASSDPRGLLYGYTF
TGTGCCAGCAGTGACCCCAGAGGGCTTTTATATGGCTACACCTTC
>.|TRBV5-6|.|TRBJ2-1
CASSLWGPPEQFF
TGTGCCAGCAGCTTGTGGGGGCCCCCCGAGCAGTTCTTC
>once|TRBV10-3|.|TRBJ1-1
CAISDVRTEAFF
TGTGCCATCAGTGACGTCAGGACTGAAGCTTTCTTT
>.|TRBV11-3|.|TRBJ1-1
CASSLAMNTEAFF
TGTGCCAGCAGCCTCGCTATGAACACTGAAGCTTTCTTT
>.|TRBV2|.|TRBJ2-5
CASREWGGKTVRDETQYF
TGTGCCAGCAGGGAATGGGGGGGCAAAACCGTACGGGATGAGACCCAGTACTTC
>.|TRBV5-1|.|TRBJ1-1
CASSFEAANTEAFF
TGCGCCAGCAGCTTTGAAGCGGCGAACACTGAAGCTTTCTTT
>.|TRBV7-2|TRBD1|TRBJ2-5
CASSLTGLETQYF
TGTGCCAGCAGCTTGACAGGGTTGGAGACCCAGTACTTC
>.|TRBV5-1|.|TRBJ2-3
CASSSKLDRGWADTQYF
TGCGCCAGCAGCTCCAAATTAGATCGGGGGTGGGCAGATACGCAGTATTTT
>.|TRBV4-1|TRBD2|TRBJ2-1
CASSQGLAGSPNEQFF
TGCGCCAGCAGCCAGGGACTAGCGGGGTCACCCAATGAGCAGTTCTTC
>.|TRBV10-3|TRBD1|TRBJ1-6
CAVTGNYNSPLHF
TGTGCCGTGACAGGGAACTATAATTCACCCCTCCACTTT
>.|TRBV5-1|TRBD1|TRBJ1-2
CASSHRDRDPNYTF
TGCGCCAGCAGCCACAGGGACAGGGACCCTAACTACACCTTC
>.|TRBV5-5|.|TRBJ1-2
CASSFDGGDYGYTF
TGTGCCAGCAGCTTCGACGGCGGTGACTATGGCTACACCTTC
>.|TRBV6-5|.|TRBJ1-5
CASSYSAGRPQHF
TGTGCCAGCAGTTACTCAGCAGGGCGGCCCCAGCATTTT
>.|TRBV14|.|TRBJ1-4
CASSWGTFEKLFF
TGTGCCAGCAGCTGGGGGACATTCGAAAAACTGTTTTTT
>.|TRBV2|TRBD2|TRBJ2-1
CASSDEREAEQFF
TGTGCCAGCAGTGACGAGCGGGAGGCTGAGCAGTTCTTC
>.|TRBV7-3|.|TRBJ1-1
CASSLNPGSPNTEAFF
TGTGCCAGCAGCTTAAATCCGGGGAGTCCCAACACTGAAGCTTTCTTT
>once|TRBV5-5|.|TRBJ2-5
CASSRRPEETQYF
TGTGCCAGCAGCCGGAGGCCGGAAGAGACCCAGTACTTC
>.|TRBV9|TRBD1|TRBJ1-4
CASSFGTGGNEKLFF
TGTGCCAGCAGCTTCGGGACAGGGGGTAATGAAAAACTGTTTTTT
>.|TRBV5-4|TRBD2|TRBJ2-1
CASSQRGASYNEQFF
TGTGCCAGCAGCCAGCGGGGGGCCTCCTACAATGAGCAGTTCTTC
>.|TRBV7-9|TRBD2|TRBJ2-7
CASSQGTSGVFEQYF
TGTGCCAGCAGCCAAGGGACTAGCGGGGTGTTCGAGCAGTACTTC
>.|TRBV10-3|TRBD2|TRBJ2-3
CAISPGLAGVDTQYF
TGTGCCATCAGTCCCGGACTAGCGGGGGTAGATACGCAGTATTTT
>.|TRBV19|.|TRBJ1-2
CASRPWGQGDGYTF
TGTGCCAGTAGGCCGTGGGGTCAAGGGGATGGCTACACCTTC
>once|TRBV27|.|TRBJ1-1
CASSLGGSRKAFF
TGTGCCAGCAGTTTAGGGGGGTCGCGAAAAGCTTTCTTT
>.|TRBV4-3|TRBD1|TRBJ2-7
CASSQERDSLYEQYF
TGCGCCAGCAGCCAAGAGAGGGACAGCCTCTACGAGCAGTACTTC
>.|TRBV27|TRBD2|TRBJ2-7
CASSWGGEQYF
TGTGCCAGCAGTTGGGGGGGGGAGCAGTACTTC
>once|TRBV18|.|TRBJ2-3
CASSPARSTDTQYF
TGTGCCAGCTCACCCGCCAGAAGCACAGATACGCAGTATTTT
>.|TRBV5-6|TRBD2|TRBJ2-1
CASSLGLAGARYNEQFF
TGTGCCAGCAGCTTGGGGCTAGCGGGGGCCAGATACAATGAGCAGTTCTTC
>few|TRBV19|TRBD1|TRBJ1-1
CASRTTGAGGYTEAFF
TGTGCCAGTAGGACAACAGGGGCCGGCGGGTACACTGAAGCTTTCTTT
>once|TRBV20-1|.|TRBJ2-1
CSASGPRAYNEQFF
TGCAGTGCTAGTGGTCCGAGGGCTTACAATGAGCAGTTCTTC
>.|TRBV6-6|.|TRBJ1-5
CASSSGRPQHF
TGTGCCAGCAGCTCAGGAAGGCCCCAGCATTTT
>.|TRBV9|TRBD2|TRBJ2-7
CASSPRGAWTSGVYEQYF
TGTGCCAGCAGCCCGCGGGGGGCGTGGACTAGCGGGGTCTACGAGCAGTACTTC
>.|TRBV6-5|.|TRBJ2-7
CASSYEAGTSYEQYF
TGTGCCAGCAGTTACGAAGCAGGAACGTCCTACGAGCAGTACTTC
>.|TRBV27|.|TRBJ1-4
CASSLPAF
TGTGCCAGCAGTTTACCAGCGTTT
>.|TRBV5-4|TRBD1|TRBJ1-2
CASSSGQGRIYTF
TGTGCCAGCAGCTCAGGACAGGGGCGTATCTACACCTTC
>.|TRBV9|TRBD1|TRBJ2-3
CASSEVGTGDDTQYF
TGTGCCAGCAGCGAAGTCGGGACAGGGGATGATACGCAGTATTTT
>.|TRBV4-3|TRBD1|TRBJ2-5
CASSGGTGSQETQYF
TGCGCCAGCAGCGGTGGGACAGGTTCCCAAGAGACCCAGTACTTC
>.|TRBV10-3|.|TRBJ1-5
CAISPSNQPQHF
TGTGCCATCAGCCCAAGCAATCAGCCCCAGCATTTT